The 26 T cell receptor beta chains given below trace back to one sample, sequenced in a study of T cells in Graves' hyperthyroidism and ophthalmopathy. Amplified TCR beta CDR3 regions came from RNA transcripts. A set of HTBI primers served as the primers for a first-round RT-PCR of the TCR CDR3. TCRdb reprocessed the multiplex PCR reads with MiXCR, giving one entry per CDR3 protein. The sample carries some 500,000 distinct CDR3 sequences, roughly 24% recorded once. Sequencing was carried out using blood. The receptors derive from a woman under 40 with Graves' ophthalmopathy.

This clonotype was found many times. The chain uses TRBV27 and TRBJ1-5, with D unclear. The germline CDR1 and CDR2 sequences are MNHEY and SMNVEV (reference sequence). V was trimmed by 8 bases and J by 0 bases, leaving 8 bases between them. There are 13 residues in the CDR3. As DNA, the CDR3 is TGTGCCAGCGGCTACGATAGCAATCAGCCCCAGCATTTT. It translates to CASGYDSNQPQHF.

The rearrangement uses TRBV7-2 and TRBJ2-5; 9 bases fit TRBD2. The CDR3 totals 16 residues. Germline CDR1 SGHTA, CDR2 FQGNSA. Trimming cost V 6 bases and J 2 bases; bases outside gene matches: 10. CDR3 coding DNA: TGTGCCAGCAGTGCCCTTAGCGGGGGACTTCAAGAGACCCAGTACTTC. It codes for CASSALSGGLQETQYF.

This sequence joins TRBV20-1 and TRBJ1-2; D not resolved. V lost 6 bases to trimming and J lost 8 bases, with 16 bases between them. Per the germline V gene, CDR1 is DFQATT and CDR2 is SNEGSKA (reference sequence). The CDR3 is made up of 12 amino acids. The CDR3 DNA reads TGCAGTGCCTCCGACGGGCGGAGAGGCTACACCTTC. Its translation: CSASDGRRGYTF.

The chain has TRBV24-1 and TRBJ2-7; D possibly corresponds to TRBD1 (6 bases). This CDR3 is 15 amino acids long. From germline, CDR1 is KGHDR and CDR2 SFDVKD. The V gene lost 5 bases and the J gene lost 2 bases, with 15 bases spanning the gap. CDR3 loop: CATSGGLESAYEQYF. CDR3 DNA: TGTGCCACCAGTGGGGGGCTCGAGTCGGCCTACGAGCAGTACTTC.

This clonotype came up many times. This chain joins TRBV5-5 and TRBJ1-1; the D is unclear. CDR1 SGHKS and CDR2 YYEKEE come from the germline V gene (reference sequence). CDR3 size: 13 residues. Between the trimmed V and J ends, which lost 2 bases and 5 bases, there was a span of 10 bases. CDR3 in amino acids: CASSFLPRTEAFF. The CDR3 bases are TGTGCCAGCAGCTTTCTGCCTAGGACTGAAGCTTTCTTT.

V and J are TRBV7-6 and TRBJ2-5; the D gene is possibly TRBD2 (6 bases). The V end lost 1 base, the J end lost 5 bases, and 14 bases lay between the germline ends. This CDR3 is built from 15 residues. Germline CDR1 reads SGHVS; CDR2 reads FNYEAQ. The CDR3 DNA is TGTGCCAGCAGCTTAGATTGGGGGGATCAGGAGACCCAGTACTTC. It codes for CASSLDWGDQETQYF.

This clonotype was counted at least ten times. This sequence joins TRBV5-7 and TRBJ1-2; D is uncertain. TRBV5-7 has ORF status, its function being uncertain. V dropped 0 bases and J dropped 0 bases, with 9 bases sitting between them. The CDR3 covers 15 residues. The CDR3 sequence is CASSLGFGANYGYTF. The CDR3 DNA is TGTGCCAGCAGCTTGGGGTTCGGAGCTAACTATGGCTACACCTTC.

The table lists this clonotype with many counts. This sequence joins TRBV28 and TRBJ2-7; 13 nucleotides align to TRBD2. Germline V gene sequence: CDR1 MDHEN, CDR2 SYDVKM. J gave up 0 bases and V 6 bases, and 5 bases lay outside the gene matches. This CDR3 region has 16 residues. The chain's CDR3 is CASRTSGGTSSYEQYF. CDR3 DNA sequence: TGTGCCAGCAGGACTAGCGGGGGGACAAGCTCCTACGAGCAGTACTTC.

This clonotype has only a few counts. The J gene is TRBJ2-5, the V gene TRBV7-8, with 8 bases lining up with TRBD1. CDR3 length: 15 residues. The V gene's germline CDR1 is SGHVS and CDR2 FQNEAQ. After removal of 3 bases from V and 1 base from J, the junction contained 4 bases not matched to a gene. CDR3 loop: CASSFAQGVQETQYF. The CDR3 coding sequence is TGTGCCAGCAGCTTCGCACAGGGGGTCCAAGAGACCCAGTACTTC.

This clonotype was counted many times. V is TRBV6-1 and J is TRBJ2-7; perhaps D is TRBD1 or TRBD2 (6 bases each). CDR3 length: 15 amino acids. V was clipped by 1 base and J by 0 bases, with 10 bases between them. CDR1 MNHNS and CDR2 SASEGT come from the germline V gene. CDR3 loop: CASSEGGAHSYEQYF. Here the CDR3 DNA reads TGTGCCAGCAGTGAAGGGGGGGCCCACTCCTACGAGCAGTACTTC.

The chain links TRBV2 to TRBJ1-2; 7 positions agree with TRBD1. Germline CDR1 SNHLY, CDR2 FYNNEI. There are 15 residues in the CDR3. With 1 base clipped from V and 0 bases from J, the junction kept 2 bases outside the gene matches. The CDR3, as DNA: TGTGCCAGCAGTGAAGAGACAGGGTCTAACTATGGCTACACCTTC. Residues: CASSEETGSNYGYTF.

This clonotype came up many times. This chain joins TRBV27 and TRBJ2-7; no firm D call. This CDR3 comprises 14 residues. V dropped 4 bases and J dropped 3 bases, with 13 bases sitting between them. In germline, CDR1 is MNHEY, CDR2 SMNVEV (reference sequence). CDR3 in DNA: TGTGCCAGCAGTTGCCACTGGGATTTCTACGAGCAGTACTTC. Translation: CASSCHWDFYEQYF.

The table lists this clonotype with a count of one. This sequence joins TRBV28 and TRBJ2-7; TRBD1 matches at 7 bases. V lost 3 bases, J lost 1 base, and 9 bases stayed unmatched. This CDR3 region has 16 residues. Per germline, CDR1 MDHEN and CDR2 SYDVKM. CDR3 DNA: TGTGCCAGCAGTTTCGATAGGGGGCTACCATCCTACGAGCAGTACTTC. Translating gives CASSFDRGLPSYEQYF.

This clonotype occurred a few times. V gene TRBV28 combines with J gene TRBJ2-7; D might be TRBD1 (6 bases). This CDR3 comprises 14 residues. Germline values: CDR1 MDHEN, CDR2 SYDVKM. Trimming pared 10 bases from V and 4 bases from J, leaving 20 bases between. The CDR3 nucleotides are TGTGCCACCAAGGACAGTCCTTCATTTTACGAGCAGTACTTC. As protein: CATKDSPSFYEQYF.

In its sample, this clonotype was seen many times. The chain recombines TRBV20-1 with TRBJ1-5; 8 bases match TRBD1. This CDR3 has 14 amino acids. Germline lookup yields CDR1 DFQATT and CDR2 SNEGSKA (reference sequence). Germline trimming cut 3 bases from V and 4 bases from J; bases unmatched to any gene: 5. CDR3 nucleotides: TGCAGTGCTAGTCTCACAGGGGGGAATCAGCCCCAGCATTTT. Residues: CSASLTGGNQPQHF.

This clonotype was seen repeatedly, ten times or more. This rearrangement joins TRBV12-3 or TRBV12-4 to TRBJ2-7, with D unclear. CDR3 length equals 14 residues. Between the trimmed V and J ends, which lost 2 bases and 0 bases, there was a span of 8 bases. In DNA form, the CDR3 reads TGTGCCAGCAGTTTACAGCGCAGCTCCTACGAGCAGTACTTC. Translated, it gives CASSLQRSSYEQYF.

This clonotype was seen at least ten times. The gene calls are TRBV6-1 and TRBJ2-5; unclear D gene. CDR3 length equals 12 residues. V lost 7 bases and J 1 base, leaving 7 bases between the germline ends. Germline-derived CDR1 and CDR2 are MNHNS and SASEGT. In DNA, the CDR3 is TGTGCCAGCACAAGGTTCCAAGAGACCCAGTACTTC. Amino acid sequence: CASTRFQETQYF.

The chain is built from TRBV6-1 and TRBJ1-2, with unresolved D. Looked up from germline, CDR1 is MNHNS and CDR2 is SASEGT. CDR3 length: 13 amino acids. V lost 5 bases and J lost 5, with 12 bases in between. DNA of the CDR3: TGTGCCAGCAGTCAAGTGGAATTTTATGGCTACACCTTC. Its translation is CASSQVEFYGYTF.

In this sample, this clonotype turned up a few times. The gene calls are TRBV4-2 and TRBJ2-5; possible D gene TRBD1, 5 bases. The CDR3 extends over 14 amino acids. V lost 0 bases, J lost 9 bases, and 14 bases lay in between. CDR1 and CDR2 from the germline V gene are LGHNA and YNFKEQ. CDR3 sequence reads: CASSQDGAKGAQYF. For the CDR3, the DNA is TGTGCCAGCAGCCAAGATGGGGCAAAAGGGGCCCAGTACTTC.

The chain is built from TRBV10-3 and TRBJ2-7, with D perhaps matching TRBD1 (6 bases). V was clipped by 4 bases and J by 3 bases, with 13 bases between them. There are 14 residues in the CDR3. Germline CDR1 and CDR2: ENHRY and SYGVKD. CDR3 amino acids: CAISGGTGLYEQYF. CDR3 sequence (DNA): TGTGCCATCAGTGGCGGTACAGGGCTCTACGAGCAGTACTTC.

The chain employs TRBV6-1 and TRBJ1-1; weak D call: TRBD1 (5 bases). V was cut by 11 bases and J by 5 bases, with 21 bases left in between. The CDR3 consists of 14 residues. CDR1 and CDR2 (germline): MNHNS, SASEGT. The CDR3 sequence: CAYSLVEEGTEAFF. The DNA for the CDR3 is TGTGCCTATTCCTTGGTCGAGGAGGGGACTGAAGCTTTCTTT.

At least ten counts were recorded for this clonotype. The CDR3 DNA sequence: TGTGCCAGCAGGGCTGGGGCCAACGTCCTGACTTTC. Translating gives CASRAGANVLTF. The chain recombines TRBV28 with TRBJ2-6; unclear D gene. V lost 6 bases to trimming and J lost 2 bases, with 2 bases between them. Per germline, CDR1 MDHEN and CDR2 SYDVKM. CDR3 length equals 12 residues. Complete variable domain (other parts from reference TRBV28 and TRBJ2-6): DVKVTQSSRYLVKRTGEKVFLECVQDMDHENMFWYRQDPGLGLRLIYFSYDVKMKEKGDIPEGYSVSREKKERFSLILESASTNQTSMYLCASRAGANVLTFGAGSRLTVL.

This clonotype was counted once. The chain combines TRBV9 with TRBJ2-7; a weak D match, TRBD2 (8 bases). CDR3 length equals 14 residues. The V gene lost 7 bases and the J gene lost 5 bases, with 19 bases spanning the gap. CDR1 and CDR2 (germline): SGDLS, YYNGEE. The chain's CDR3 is CASPGGAGGDEQYF. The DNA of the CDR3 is TGTGCCAGCCCGGGAGGGGCAGGGGGAGACGAGCAGTACTTC.

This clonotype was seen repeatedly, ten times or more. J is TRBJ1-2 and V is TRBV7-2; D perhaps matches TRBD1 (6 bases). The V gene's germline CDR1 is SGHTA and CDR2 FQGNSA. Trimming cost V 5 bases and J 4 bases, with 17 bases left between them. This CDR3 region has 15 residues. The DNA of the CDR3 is TGTGCCAGCAGCAAAGCAGGGGACATACCCTATGGCTACACCTTC. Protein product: CASSKAGDIPYGYTF.

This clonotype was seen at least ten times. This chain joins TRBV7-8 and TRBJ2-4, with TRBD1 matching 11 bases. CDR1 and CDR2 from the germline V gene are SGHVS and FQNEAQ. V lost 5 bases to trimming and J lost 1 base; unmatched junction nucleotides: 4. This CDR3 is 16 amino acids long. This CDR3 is CASSRGQGEAKNIQYF. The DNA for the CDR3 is TGTGCCAGCAGCCGGGGACAGGGGGAGGCCAAAAACATTCAGTACTTC.

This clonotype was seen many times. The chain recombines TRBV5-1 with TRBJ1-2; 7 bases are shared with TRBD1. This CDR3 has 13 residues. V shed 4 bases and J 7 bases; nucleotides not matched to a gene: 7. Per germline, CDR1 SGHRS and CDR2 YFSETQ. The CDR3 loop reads CASSPTGDRGYTF. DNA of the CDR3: TGCGCCAGCAGCCCTACAGGGGATCGTGGCTACACCTTC. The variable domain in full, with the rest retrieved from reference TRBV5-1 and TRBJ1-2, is KAGVTQTPRYLIKTRGQQVTLSCSPISGHRSVSWYQQTPGQGLQFLFEYFSETQRNKGNFPGRFSGRQFSNSRSEMNVSTLELGDSALYLCASSPTGDRGYTFGSGTRLTVV.